This T cell receptor beta chain was identified in a study of blood T cell repertoires in COVID-19. On the study more broadly: Samples representing acute and convalescent COVID-19 were sourced from the United States, Italy and Spain.

V was shortened by 3 bases and J by 3 bases, with 14 bases between the two germline ends. CDR1 is LNHDA, CDR2 SQIVND, per germline (reference sequence). This CDR3 contains 15 residues. Produced via immunoSEQ multiplex PCR; TCRdb's table is partial and in-frame only. The data contain about half a million clones, about 91% of them singletons. The sample consisted of peripheral blood. The chain employs TRBV19 and TRBJ1-1; TRBD1 is a possible D gene (6 bases). The TCR sequence derives from a man younger than 35 with COVID-19, enrolled during active disease. The DNA for the CDR3 is TGTGCCAGTAGTATCTATGGGGGCTACGACACTGAAGCTTTCTTT. Translated: CASSIYGGYDTEAFF.